The clone carrying this T cell receptor beta chain was recorded only once. This sample is part of a study of blood T cell repertoires in COVID-19. In the study overall: The United States, Italy and Spain supplied acute and convalescent COVID-19 samples.

Participant age was about 18 to 95 years, and participants resided in 24 US areas. Per the original data handling: Using reference gene primer amplification, nucleated cell counts were estimated. Clones were read by immunoSEQ multiplex PCR, and TCRdb kept only the in-frame ones, dropping some. The DNA gave D and trimming, while V, J and clone size come from that table. The table records hundreds of thousands of clones, roughly 89% of them present only once. The trim removed 7 bases at V and 3 bases at J, leaving 8 bases unmatched. Germline loops: CDR1 LNHDA, CDR2 SQIVND (reference sequence). The CDR3 loop spans 14 amino acids.

The chain combines TRBV19 with TRBJ1-2; TRBD1 agrees at 7 bases. The origin of this receptor is a woman between 18 and 30 years old with acute COVID-19. Sequencing used PBMCs or T cells enriched from blood (not recorded which). CDR3 sequence: CASIRTGGHYGYTF. The CDR3 nucleotides read TGTGCCAGTATCCGGACAGGTGGGCACTATGGCTACACCTTC.